This T cell receptor beta chain was documented in a study of blood T cell repertoires in COVID-19 (dated by TCRdb to about 2020). Context from the whole study: The collaborator samples originated in the United States, Italy and Spain and spanned the acute and convalescent phases of COVID-19. The material from the prospective study consisted of cDNA or gDNA derived from T cells, B-cell-depleted T cells, or PBMCs. The dataset comprised deeply sampled blood TCRbeta repertoires from subjects exposed to, actively infected with, or recovered from COVID-19. Nearly every sample came with metadata listing a de-identified subject ID, COVID-19 status, age in years and sex. The samples were drawn from two sources: the first 160 participants of the ongoing ImmuneRACE study, and fewer than 1,500 subjects contributed by 6 global collaborators. A freely available public database, intended as a resource for researchers studying the immune response to SARS-CoV-2, is where the repertoires were released. Where HLA class I and class II types were available, the types were taken from metadata supplied by the sample provider, not from assay-based typing. The paper as a whole reports these results and caveats: The amount of clinical and demographic metadata varied by source and participant and was provided uncurated.

Enrolling through a virtual design, the prospective study's participants ranged in age from about 18 to 100 years and lived across about two dozen United States geographic areas. Cohort assignment in the prospective study relied on participant-reported clinical history from a screening survey and a study questionnaire. Recovered participants in ImmuneRACE Cohort 3 were defined by two consecutive negative NP/OP PCR tests, clearance by a healthcare professional, or resolution of symptoms. In the prospective study, whole blood, serum and a nasopharyngeal or oropharyngeal swab were collected from each participant by mobile phlebotomists. Over a roughly 2-month period, participants in the prospective study had the option of providing additional blood draws and questionnaires. Before DNA extraction, blood samples from the prospective study were shipped at room temperature or frozen. Points on this clone: Its antigen remains undetermined. No base quality values were provided; no much bigger clone lies one nucleotide off.

TCRbeta CDR3 regions were amplified from genomic DNA using the immunoSEQ Assay, a bias-controlled multiplex PCR. The study's own analysis went as follows. The number of nucleated cells in each sample was estimated by amplification of reference gene primers within the assay. To quantify the absolute abundance of each unique TCRbeta CDR3 rearrangement, sequence reads were collapsed and filtered. For each sample, productive Simpson clonality was calculated as the square root of Simpson's diversity index over productive rearrangements. The table comes from immuneACCESS by way of TCRdb, which keeps in-frame sequences with V and J called. Part of the clones is missing from these tables; in studies checked, under half for an unresolved V gene and the rest for unknown reasons. From that table come the V and J calls and clone size; the DNA was used to work out D and trimming. Recorded for this sample are a few hundred thousand clones; 80% to 90% of them occurred a single time. The ten largest clonotypes hold 1.3% of the sample.

Ends trimmed: V by 4 bases, J by 7 bases; bases unmatched to a gene: 7. The CDR3, cysteine through phenylalanine, is 16 amino acids long. Just CDR3 DNA is preserved here, 48 bases in frame from base 1. According to the germline V gene, CDR1 reads SGHDN and CDR2 reads FVKESK. The sample comprised PBMCs or T cells enriched from blood (not recorded which). The chain uses TRBV14 and TRBJ2-1; the central 13 bases match TRBD2. The origin of this receptor is a man aged 25-40 years who had recovered from COVID-19. The sequence in DNA is TGTGCCAGCAGCCGGTTACTAGCGGGGGGGCTGAATGAGCAGTTCTTC. The translation is CASSRLLAGGLNEQFF.